The 21 T cell receptor beta chains listed next were all sequenced from one sample in a study of blood T cell repertoires in COVID-19. Using immunoSEQ multiplex PCR, the repertoire was profiled, and TCRdb retains in-frame clones only, with some absent. This table holds approximately 200,000 clones, about 80% found once. The sample taken for sequencing was PBMCs or T cells enriched from blood (not recorded which). Every receptor here comes from a man between 40 and 49 years old who had recovered from COVID-19.

The V call is TRBV14, the J call TRBJ1-1; D is possibly TRBD1 (6 bases). Germline CDR1 SGHDN, CDR2 FVKESK. This CDR3 spans 12 amino acids. V was pared by 0 bases and J by 10 bases, with 9 bases between. The CDR3 DNA reads as TGTGCCAGCAGCCAAGACAGGGGTCGAGCTTTCTTT. Residues: CASSQDRGRAFF.

This clone was found a few times. The V and J genes are TRBV7-3 and TRBJ2-4, with 7 bases that match TRBD1. Trimming removed 4 bases from V and 8 bases from J; junction bases left unmatched: 2. The germline V gene has CDR1 SGHTA and CDR2 FQGTGA. This CDR3 is 12 amino acids long. Written as DNA, the CDR3 is TGTGCCAGCAGCTCCACAGGGGACATTCAGTACTTC. As protein: CASSSTGDIQYF.

This chain joins TRBV7-9 and TRBJ1-6; TRBD1 matches 8 bases. The CDR3 totals 14 residues. Germline CDR1 and CDR2: SEHNR and FQNEAQ (reference sequence). V shed 5 bases, J shed 8 bases, and the junction held 5 bases outside the gene matches. CDR3 nucleotide sequence: TGTGCCAGCAGCGAGCAGGGGGCACATTCACCCCTCCACTTT. It yields the protein CASSEQGAHSPLHF.

The chain recombines TRBV18 with TRBJ1-2; 7 nucleotides line up with TRBD1. This CDR3 spans 14 amino acids. The germline V gene encodes CDR1 KGHSH and CDR2 LQKENI. V shed 1 base, J shed 3 bases, and the junction held 2 bases outside the gene matches. The CDR3: CASSPQGADYGYTF. CDR3 bases: TGTGCCAGCTCACCACAGGGGGCGGACTATGGCTACACCTTC.

The chain uses TRBV19 and TRBJ2-7, with TRBD1 matching 7 bases. The trim removed 5 bases at V and 6 bases at J, leaving 1 base unmatched. From germline, CDR1 is LNHDA and CDR2 SQIVND (reference sequence). The CDR3 is made up of 11 amino acids. The CDR3 nucleotides are TGTGCCAGTAGTGACAGGGCCGAGCAGTACTTC. Translated: CASSDRAEQYF. Filled out from reference TRBV19 and TRBJ2-7, the complete variable domain reads DGGITQSPKYLFRKEGQNVTLSCEQNLNHDAMYWYRQDPGQGLRLIYYSQIVNDFQKGDIAEGYSVSREKKESFPLTVTSAQKNPTAFYLCASSDRAEQYFGPGTRLTVT.

This clone was counted once. The genes are TRBV5-1 and TRBJ2-5; 9 bases align to TRBD2. The V segment lost 0 bases and the J segment 6 bases; nucleotides outside the gene matches: 6. The CDR3 is 15 residues long. Germline CDR1 and CDR2: SGHRS and YFSETQ. This CDR3 reads CASSLGAGGRQTQYF. CDR3 DNA: TGCGCCAGCAGCTTGGGAGCGGGGGGCCGGCAGACCCAGTACTTC.

This sequence joins TRBV24-1 and TRBJ2-1; the match to TRBD1 covers 8 bases. J lost 4 bases, V lost 0 bases, and 4 bases had no gene match. Germline lookup yields CDR1 KGHDR and CDR2 SFDVKD. The CDR3 contains 16 residues. The CDR3 sequence is CATSDLSQGAYNEQFF. The CDR3 nucleotides read TGTGCCACCAGTGATTTGAGTCAGGGGGCGTACAATGAGCAGTTCTTC.

V and J are TRBV28 and TRBJ1-6; D remains ambiguous. Between the trimmed V and J ends, which lost 3 bases and 7 bases, there was a span of 10 bases. Germline V lookup: CDR1 MDHEN, CDR2 SYDVKM. This CDR3 region has 14 residues. This CDR3 is CASSLNSGNSPLHF. The CDR3 DNA sequence: TGTGCCAGCAGTTTGAACAGTGGAAATTCACCCCTCCACTTT.

This chain uses TRBV7-8 with TRBJ1-3, with D possibly matching TRBD1 (5 bases). The CDR3 is 13 residues long. Per the germline V gene, CDR1 is SGHVS and CDR2 is FQNEAQ. The ends were cut back, 4 bases at V and 4 bases at J, with 8 bases in the middle. The CDR3 nucleotides read TGTGCCAGCAGCTATAGACAGGGAAACACCATATATTTT. Protein sequence: CASSYRQGNTIYF. The full variable domain, in which reference TRBV7-8 and TRBJ1-3 provide the parts outside the CDR3, is GAGVSQSPRYKVAKRGQDVALRCDPISGHVSLFWYQQALGQGPEFLTYFQNEAQLDKSGLPSDRFFAERPEGSVSTLKIQRTQQEDSAVYLCASSYRQGNTIYFGEGSWLTVV.

This clone has a single count. CDR3 region: CASRYVEDGEAFF. The DNA of the CDR3 is TGTGCCAGCAGGTACGTGGAGGATGGTGAAGCTTTCTTT. The chain joins TRBV6-5 to TRBJ1-1; D is undetermined. The germline V gene has CDR1 MNHEY and CDR2 SVGAGI. The CDR3 consists of 13 residues. The V end lost 6 bases, the J end lost 7 bases, and 15 bases lay between the germline ends.

V usage is TRBV4-1 and J usage is TRBJ2-1; weak D call: TRBD2 (5 bases). Germline V gives CDR1 MGHRA, CDR2 YSYEKL. V was clipped by 2 bases and J by 12 bases, with 8 bases between them. CDR3 length equals 11 residues. The CDR3 region is CASSQLEGQFF. CDR3 sequence (DNA): TGCGCCAGCAGCCAACTAGAGGGGCAGTTCTTC.

The V and J genes are TRBV7-2 and TRBJ1-2, with D perhaps TRBD1 (5 bases). V was pared by 6 bases and J by 3 bases, with 17 bases between. Germline V CDR1 and CDR2: SGHTA, FQGNSA. The CDR3 consists of 15 residues. Written as DNA, the CDR3 is TGTGCCAGCAGTTTGGACCTCCGGGGGGACTATGGCTACACCTTC. It encodes CASSLDLRGDYGYTF.

The J gene is TRBJ2-7, the V gene TRBV2; TRBD1 matches 10 bases. The CDR3 length is 16 residues. The trim removed 4 bases at V and 5 bases at J, leaving 11 bases unmatched. From germline, CDR1 is SNHLY and CDR2 FYNNEI. The CDR3, as DNA: TGTGCCAGCAGTGGGGCAGGGACAGGGGCCCACCACGAGCAGTACTTC. Translated: CASSGAGTGAHHEQYF.

This clone has a single count. The chain recombines TRBV24-1 with TRBJ2-7; 12 bases match TRBD2. The CDR3 runs to 16 residues. V lost 3 bases to trimming and J lost 4 bases; unmatched junction nucleotides: 6. Germline V CDR1 and CDR2: KGHDR, SFDVKD. The CDR3 bases are TGTGCCACCAGTGATCCCGGGACTAGCGGGCGGTACGAGCAGTACTTC. Protein sequence: CATSDPGTSGRYEQYF.

The V call is TRBV2, the J call TRBJ2-7, with D possibly being TRBD1 (7 bases). CDR1 is SNHLY, CDR2 FYNNEI, per germline. The CDR3 extends over 14 amino acids. V lost 10 bases, J lost 1 base, and 17 bases lay in between. CDR3 protein: CATRGGTESYEQYF. In nucleotides, the CDR3 is TGTGCCACCCGAGGGGGGACAGAATCCTACGAGCAGTACTTC.

The CDR3 loop is CASSIRGGTQETQYF. The CDR3 DNA sequence: TGTGCCAGCAGCATACGCGGGGGGACTCAAGAGACCCAGTACTTC. The chain carries TRBV7-2 and TRBJ2-5, with 8 bases fitting TRBD2. Germline lookup yields CDR1 SGHTA and CDR2 FQGNSA. This CDR3 spans 15 amino acids. The V segment lost 5 bases and the J segment 2 bases; nucleotides outside the gene matches: 7.

The rearrangement links TRBV2 to TRBJ1-5; TRBD1 is a possible D gene (6 bases). This CDR3 is built from 15 residues. The V end lost 7 bases, the J end lost 4 bases, and 17 bases lay between the germline ends. Germline lookup yields CDR1 SNHLY and CDR2 FYNNEI. The CDR3 spells CASTLGRGWNQPQHF. Written as DNA, the CDR3 is TGTGCCAGCACCCTAGGCAGGGGTTGGAATCAGCCCCAGCATTTT.

The CDR3 sequence is CATQDNRANTGELFF. The DNA for the CDR3 is TGTGCCACCCAAGACAACAGGGCGAACACCGGGGAGCTGTTTTTT. The J gene is TRBJ2-2, the V gene TRBV24-1; tentative D call: TRBD1 (6 bases). The germline V gene encodes CDR1 KGHDR and CDR2 SFDVKD. The V and J ends lost 9 bases and 0 bases respectively, with 13 bases between them. The CDR3 totals 15 residues.

The chain recombines TRBV28 with TRBJ1-1; D ambiguous. The V end was cut by 5 bases, the J end by 3 bases, with 16 bases between. The CDR3 runs to 15 residues. Looked up from germline, CDR1 is MDHEN and CDR2 is SYDVKM. In nucleotides, the CDR3 is TGTGCCAGCAGTGCCCGGGTCTGGGAGGACACTGAAGCTTTCTTT. This codes for CASSARVWEDTEAFF.

The genes are TRBV7-9 and TRBJ2-7; D perhaps matches TRBD2 (6 bases). Trimming cost V 1 base and J 4 bases, with 8 bases left between them. The CDR3 totals 13 residues. Per germline, CDR1 SEHNR and CDR2 FQNEAQ (reference sequence). The CDR3 sequence: CASSLGGIYEQYF. DNA of the CDR3: TGTGCCAGCAGCTTAGGCGGGATTTACGAGCAGTACTTC.

The genes are TRBV4-1 and TRBJ2-3, with 7 nucleotides matching TRBD2. This CDR3 is built from 14 residues. Germline V gene sequence: CDR1 MGHRA, CDR2 YSYEKL. Unmatched junction bases numbered 4, after V lost 4 bases and J lost 3 bases. CDR3 DNA sequence: TGCGCCAGCAGCCGCGGGAGAGCGACAGATACGCAGTATTTT. Its protein is CASSRGRATDTQYF.